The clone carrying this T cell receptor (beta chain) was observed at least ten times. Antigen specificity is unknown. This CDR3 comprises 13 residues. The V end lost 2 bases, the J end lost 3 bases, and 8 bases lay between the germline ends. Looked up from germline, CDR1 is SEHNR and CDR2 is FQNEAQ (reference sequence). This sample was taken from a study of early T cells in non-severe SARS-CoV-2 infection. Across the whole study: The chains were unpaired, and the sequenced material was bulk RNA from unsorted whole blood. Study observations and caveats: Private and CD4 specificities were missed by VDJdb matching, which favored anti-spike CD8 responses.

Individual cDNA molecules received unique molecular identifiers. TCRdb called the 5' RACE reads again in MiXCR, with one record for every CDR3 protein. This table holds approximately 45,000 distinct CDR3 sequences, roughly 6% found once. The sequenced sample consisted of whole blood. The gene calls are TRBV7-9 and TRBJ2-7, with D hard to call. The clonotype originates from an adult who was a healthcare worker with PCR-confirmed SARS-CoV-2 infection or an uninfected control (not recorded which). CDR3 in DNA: TGTGCCAGCAGCTTACCCGAAGGCTACGAGCAGTACTTC. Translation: CASSLPEGYEQYF.